This passage covers 19 T cell receptor beta chains from one sample sequenced in a study of cytomegalovirus exposure and HLA in healthy donors. PCR was performed using 60 Vbeta and 13 Jbeta primers. TCRdb's copy holds only in-frame clones and misses some; the assay was immunoSEQ multiplex PCR. Of more than 95,000 clones in the sample, about 83% were seen once. The source material was PBMCs. These receptors came from a man aged 18 to 29 in good health and CMV-seronegative.

The gene calls are TRBV7-2 and TRBJ2-5; TRBD2 is a possible D gene (5 bases). V dropped 2 bases and J dropped 1 base, with 8 bases sitting between them. CDR3 size: 14 residues. Germline V gene lookup returns CDR1 SGHTA and CDR2 FQGNSA. CDR3 DNA: TGTGCCAGCAGCTTACTGGGAGCCCAAGAGACCCAGTACTTC. Protein sequence: CASSLLGAQETQYF.

This clone was observed a few times. This rearrangement joins TRBV11-2 to TRBJ1-1, with 9 nucleotides matching TRBD1. The J segment lost 8 bases and the V segment lost 4 bases, leaving 8 bases of the junction unmatched. The length of the CDR3 is 14 residues. Germline CDR1 is SGHAT and CDR2 is FQNNGV. The CDR3 coding sequence is TGTGCCAGCAGCTCGTACAGGGGGCGGCTCGAAGCTTTCTTT. It codes for CASSSYRGRLEAFF.

The chain is built from TRBV30 and TRBJ1-1; TRBD1 matches at 7 bases. Trimming removed 7 bases from V and 2 bases from J; junction bases left unmatched: 4. The CDR3 length is 12 residues. The germline CDR1 and CDR2 sequences are GTSNPN and SVGIG (reference sequence). CDR3 DNA: TGTGCCTCGGGACAGACCAACACTGAAGCTTTCTTT. Its translation is CASGQTNTEAFF.

This chain joins TRBV19 and TRBJ2-7; D is perhaps TRBD2 (6 bases). Germline V gives CDR1 LNHDA, CDR2 SQIVND (reference sequence). V was pared by 8 bases and J by 5 bases, with 13 bases between. The CDR3 runs 12 residues. The CDR3 DNA follows: TGTGCCAGTTGGGGCGGGGCCAACGAGCAGTACTTC. This sequence encodes CASWGGANEQYF.

This clone was counted once. The chain employs TRBV6-5 and TRBJ2-7, with 7 bases fitting TRBD1. CDR3 length: 14 residues. The V gene end was trimmed by 5 bases and the J gene end by 3 bases; junction bases not matched to a gene: 7. Germline assignment: CDR1 MNHEY and CDR2 SVGAGI. This chain's CDR3 is CASSLDRVLYEQYF. DNA for the CDR3: TGTGCCAGCAGTCTCGACAGGGTTCTCTACGAGCAGTACTTC.

The CDR3 coding sequence is TGTGCCAGCAGCTTAAATCCCCGGGCCTACGAGCAGTACTTC. This sequence encodes CASSLNPRAYEQYF. J is TRBJ2-7 and V is TRBV11-2, with unresolved D. Trimming stripped 2 bases from V and 2 bases from J, with 10 bases between. The CDR3 contains 14 residues. Germline V CDR1 and CDR2: SGHAT, FQNNGV. Supplemented by reference TRBV11-2 and TRBJ2-7, the full variable domain reads EAGVAQSPRYKIIEKRQSVAFWCNPISGHATLYWYQQILGQGPKLLIQFQNNGVVDDSQLPKDRFSAERLKGVDSTLKIQPAKLEDSAVYLCASSLNPRAYEQYFGPGTRLTVT.

The chain employs TRBV4-1 and TRBJ1-1; unclear D gene. This CDR3 spans 17 amino acids. Germline V CDR1 and CDR2: MGHRA, YSYEKL. V lost 2 bases, J lost 1 base, and 17 bases lay in between. CDR3 residues: CASSQFFRVEANTEAFF. CDR3 in DNA: TGCGCCAGCAGCCAATTTTTTAGGGTGGAGGCGAACACTGAAGCTTTCTTT.

This clone has a single count. Other DNA sequences in this sample translate to the same CDR3. The V and J genes are TRBV25-1 and TRBJ2-2, with 14 positions matching TRBD2. The CDR3 has 16 residues. Germline V lookup: CDR1 MGHDK, CDR2 SYGVNS. J was trimmed by 5 bases and V by 1 base; bases with no gene match: 0. CDR3 nucleotide sequence: TGTGCCAGCAGTGAATGGACTAGCGGGAGGACCGGGGAGCTGTTTTTT. Its translation: CASSEWTSGRTGELFF. Supplemented by reference TRBV25-1 and TRBJ2-2, the full variable domain reads EADIYQTPRYLVIGTGKKITLECSQTMGHDKMYWYQQDPGMELHLIHYSYGVNSTEKGDLSSESTVSRIRTEHFPLTLESARPSHTSQYLCASSEWTSGRTGELFFGEGSRLTVL.

This clone came up once. This chain joins TRBV9 and TRBJ2-7, with 10 bases aligning to TRBD1. This CDR3 has 14 residues. V trimming: 0 bases; J trimming: 7 bases; junction bases outside the gene matches: 4. Germline assignment: CDR1 SGDLS and CDR2 YYNGEE. The CDR3 here is CASSVGQGAIEQYF. The CDR3 coding sequence is TGTGCCAGCAGCGTAGGACAGGGGGCGATAGAGCAGTACTTC.

This clone was detected a few times. V gene TRBV9 combines with J gene TRBJ2-3; 8 positions match TRBD2. Germline V gives CDR1 SGDLS, CDR2 YYNGEE. This CDR3 spans 15 amino acids. V shed 2 bases, J shed 2 bases, and the junction held 4 bases outside the gene matches. DNA of the CDR3: TGTGCCAGCAGCGTCAGCGGGGGTCCCACAGATACGCAGTATTTT. Residues: CASSVSGGPTDTQYF.

This chain uses TRBV21-1 with TRBJ2-2; no check of the table's D call, TRBD2, against the DNA was made. TRBV21-1 is tagged as a pseudogene. This CDR3 spans 16 amino acids. The CDR3 region is CASSKGTSGRSGELFF. The CDR3 coding sequence is TGTGCCAGCAGCAAAGGCACTAGCGGGAGAAGCGGGGAGCTGTTTTTT.

With regard to this clone: One end of the junction does not line up with germline, which may come from a read error. The chain links TRBV6-6 to TRBJ2-7; 8 positions match TRBD1. Germline V CDR1 and CDR2: MNHNY, SVGAGI (reference sequence). The CDR3 length is 16 residues. CDR3 DNA: TGTGCCAGCAGTTACCCTCGGACAGGGATACTTAACGAGCGGTACTTC. Protein product: CASSYPRTGILNERYF.

J is TRBJ2-3 and V is TRBV7-2, with TRBD2 identical over 12 bases. The CDR3 loop spans 15 amino acids. Losses at the gene ends were 3 bases for V and 4 bases for J; bases not matched to a gene: 2. Germline CDR1 SGHTA, CDR2 FQGNSA. The CDR3 is CASSLTSGSSDTQYF. The CDR3 DNA reads as TGTGCCAGCAGCTTGACTAGCGGGAGTTCAGATACGCAGTATTTT. The whole variable domain, remainder taken from reference TRBV7-2 and TRBJ2-3, is GAGVSQSPSNKVTEKGKDVELRCDPISGHTALYWYRQSLGQGLEFLIYFQGNSAPDKSGLPSDRFSAERTGGSVSTLTIQRTQQEDSAVYLCASSLTSGSSDTQYFGPGTRLTVL.

The chain has TRBV5-1 and TRBJ2-1; tentatively, D is TRBD1 (6 bases). Trimming shortened V by 3 bases and J by 9 bases, and 19 bases separated the two germline ends. Germline assignment: CDR1 SGHRS and CDR2 YFSETQ. CDR3 length: 15 amino acids. The CDR3 nucleotides read TGCGCCAGCAGCTCGGACGGGACCCGAGGGGGTGAGCAGTTCTTC. Translation gives CASSSDGTRGGEQFF.

This chain joins TRBV4-1 and TRBJ2-5; D perhaps matches TRBD2 (6 bases). The CDR3 loop spans 14 amino acids. Trimming removed 0 bases at V and 4 bases at J, with 9 bases between. Germline CDR1 and CDR2: MGHRA and YSYEKL. The CDR3 is CASSQDGSIETQYF. The CDR3 DNA follows: TGCGCCAGCAGCCAAGACGGGAGTATAGAGACCCAGTACTTC.

The chain couples TRBV9 to TRBJ2-6; 7 bases map to TRBD1. The ends lost 6 bases at V and 0 bases at J; junction bases unmatched: 3. Germline CDR1 and CDR2: SGDLS and YYNGEE. The CDR3 is made up of 15 amino acids. CDR3 amino acids: CASTRQGSGANVLTF. The CDR3 DNA follows: TGTGCCAGCACTCGACAGGGCTCTGGGGCCAACGTCCTGACTTTC.

This clone appeared a few times. The rearrangement links TRBV6-1 to TRBJ2-1; TRBD1 matches 8 bases. V shed 3 bases and J 2 bases; nucleotides not matched to a gene: 3. The CDR3 is made up of 15 amino acids. Germline loops: CDR1 MNHNS, CDR2 SASEGT. This CDR3 reads CASSEQGATYNEQFF. The DNA of the CDR3 is TGTGCCAGCAGTGAGCAGGGGGCCACCTACAATGAGCAGTTCTTC.

V usage is TRBV2 and J usage is TRBJ1-5; no definite D call. Trimming left V 4 bases short and J 0 bases short, with 7 bases between. Germline V gene data show CDR1 as SNHLY and CDR2 as FYNNEI. The CDR3 contains 14 residues. For the CDR3, the DNA is TGTGCCAGCAGTGTAACAGATAGCAATCAGCCCCAGCATTTT. Its translation: CASSVTDSNQPQHF.

CDR3 sequence reads: CASSPFPLNQPQHF. CDR3 DNA: TGTGCCAGCAGTCCCTTCCCACTCAATCAGCCCCAGCATTTT. This sequence joins TRBV27 and TRBJ1-5, with D unclear. From germline, CDR1 is MNHEY and CDR2 SMNVEV (reference sequence). This CDR3 region has 14 residues. The V end lost 5 bases, the J end lost 3 bases, and 11 bases lay between the germline ends.